This T cell receptor (beta chain) originates from a study of cytomegalovirus exposure and HLA in healthy donors. Findings of the study overall: Some public TCRs appeared in many individuals, while most sequences were rare. With DRB1 most and HLA-C fewest, TCR association rates differed between HLA loci in a later analysis.

A remark on this clone: What it recognizes is unknown.

The CDR3 runs to 12 residues. Trimming cost V 5 bases and J 6 bases, with 10 bases left between them. Germline CDR1 MDHEN, CDR2 SYDVKM. The PCR employed 60 Vbeta primers together with 13 Jbeta primers. Data came from immunoSEQ multiplex PCR; TCRdb stores just in-frame clones and leaves some out. The sample holds roughly 190,000 clones, approximately 87% seen once. This TCR was recovered from a man aged 25 to 40 in good health and CMV-seronegative. This chain links TRBV28 with TRBJ1-2; unclear D gene. Specimen: PBMCs. DNA for the CDR3: TGTGCCAGCAGTATCCGGACTGATGGCTACACCTTC. Protein sequence: CASSIRTDGYTF.